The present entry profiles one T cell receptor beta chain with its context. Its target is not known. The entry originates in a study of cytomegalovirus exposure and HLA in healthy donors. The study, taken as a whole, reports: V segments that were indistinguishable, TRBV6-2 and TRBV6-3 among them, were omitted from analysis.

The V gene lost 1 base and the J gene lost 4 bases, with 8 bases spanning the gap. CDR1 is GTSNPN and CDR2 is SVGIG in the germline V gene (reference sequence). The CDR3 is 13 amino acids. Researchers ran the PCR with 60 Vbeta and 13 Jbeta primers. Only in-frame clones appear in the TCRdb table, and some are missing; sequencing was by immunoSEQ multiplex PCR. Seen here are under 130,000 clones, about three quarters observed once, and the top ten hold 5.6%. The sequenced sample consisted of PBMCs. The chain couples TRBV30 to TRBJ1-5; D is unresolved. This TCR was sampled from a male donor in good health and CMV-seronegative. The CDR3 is CAWSAVPNQPQHF. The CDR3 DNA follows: TGTGCCTGGAGTGCAGTACCAAATCAGCCCCAGCATTTT.